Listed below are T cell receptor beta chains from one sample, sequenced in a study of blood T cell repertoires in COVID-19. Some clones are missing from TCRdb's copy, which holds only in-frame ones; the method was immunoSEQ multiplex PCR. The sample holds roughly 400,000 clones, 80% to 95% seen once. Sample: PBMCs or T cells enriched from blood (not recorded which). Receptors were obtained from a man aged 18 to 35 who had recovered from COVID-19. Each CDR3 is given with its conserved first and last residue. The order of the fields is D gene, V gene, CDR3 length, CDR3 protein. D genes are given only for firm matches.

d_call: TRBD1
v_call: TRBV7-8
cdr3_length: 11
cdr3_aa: CASTGGYGYTF

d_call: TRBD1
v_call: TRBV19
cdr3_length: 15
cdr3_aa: CASRPKGQGQEKLFF

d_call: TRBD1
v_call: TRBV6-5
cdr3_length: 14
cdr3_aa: CASNRDRGPSPLHF

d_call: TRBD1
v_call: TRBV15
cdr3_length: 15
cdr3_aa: CATSLRDRLDGELFF

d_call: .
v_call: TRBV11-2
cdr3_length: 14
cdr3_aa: CASTPGLSYNEQFF

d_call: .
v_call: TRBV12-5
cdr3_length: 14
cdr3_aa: CASGTITGNYGYTF

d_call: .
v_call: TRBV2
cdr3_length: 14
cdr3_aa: CASSVDGSNQPQHF

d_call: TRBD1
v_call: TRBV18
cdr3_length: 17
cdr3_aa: CASSRKPAQGANTEAFF

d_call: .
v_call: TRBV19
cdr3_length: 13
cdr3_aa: CASSGALGTEAFF

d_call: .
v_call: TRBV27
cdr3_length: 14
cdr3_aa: CASGKGLYNSPLHF

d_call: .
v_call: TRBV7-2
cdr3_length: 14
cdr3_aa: CASSLRRGNQPQHF

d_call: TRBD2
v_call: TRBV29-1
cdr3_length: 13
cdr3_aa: CSVSSSGTYEQYF

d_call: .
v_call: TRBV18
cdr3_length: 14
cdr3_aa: CASSPPGQASEAFF

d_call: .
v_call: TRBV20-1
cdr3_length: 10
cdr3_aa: CSAGWETQYF

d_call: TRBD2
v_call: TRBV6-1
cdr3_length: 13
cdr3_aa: CASSEVSSGEQYF

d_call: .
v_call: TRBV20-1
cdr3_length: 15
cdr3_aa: CSASDGSSGANVLTF

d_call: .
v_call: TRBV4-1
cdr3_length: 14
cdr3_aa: CASSPPGDDEKLFF

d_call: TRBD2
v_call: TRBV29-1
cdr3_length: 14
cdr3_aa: CSVEVSGAGYEQYF

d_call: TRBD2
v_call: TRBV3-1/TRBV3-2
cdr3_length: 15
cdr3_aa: CASSQESGGLDTQYF

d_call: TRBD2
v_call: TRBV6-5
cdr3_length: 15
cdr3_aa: CATPLSGSRTDTQYF

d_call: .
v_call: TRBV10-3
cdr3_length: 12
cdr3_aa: CASIQGSQPQHF

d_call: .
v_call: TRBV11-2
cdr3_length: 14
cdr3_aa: CASSLGSTYNEQFF

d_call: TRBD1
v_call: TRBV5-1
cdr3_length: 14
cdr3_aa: CASSQGQGGYGYTF

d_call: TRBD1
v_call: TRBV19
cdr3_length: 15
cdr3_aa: CASSTGTGRTYEQYF

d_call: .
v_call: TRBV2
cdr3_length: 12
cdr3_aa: CASRTVNTEAFF

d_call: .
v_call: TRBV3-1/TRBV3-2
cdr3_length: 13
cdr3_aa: CASSRGQDNEQYF

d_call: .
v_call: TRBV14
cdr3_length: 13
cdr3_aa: CASSQDLRGNAFF

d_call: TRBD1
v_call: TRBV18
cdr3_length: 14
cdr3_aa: CASSSDRAGTEAFF

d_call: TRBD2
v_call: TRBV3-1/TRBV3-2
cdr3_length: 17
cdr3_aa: CASSQVPGLAGHNEQFF

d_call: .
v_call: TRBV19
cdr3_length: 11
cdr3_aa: CASSAREKLFF

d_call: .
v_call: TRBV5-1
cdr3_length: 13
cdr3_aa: CASSLDLSGEQYF

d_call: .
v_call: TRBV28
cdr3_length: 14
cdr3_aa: CASSLTLTSQPQHF

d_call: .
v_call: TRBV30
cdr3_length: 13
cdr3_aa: CAWSSGVGEKLFF

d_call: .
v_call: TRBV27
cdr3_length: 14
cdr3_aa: CASSPDGHPVGHTF